The clone carrying this T cell receptor beta chain occurred many times. The CDR3 loop spans 16 amino acids. Germline CDR1 SGHNT, CDR2 YYREEE (reference sequence). The V gene end was trimmed by 2 bases and the J gene end by 4 bases; junction bases not matched to a gene: 2. The data originate from a study of CD8 T cells in ankylosing spondylitis. TCRdb analysed the 5' RACE reads with MiXCR anew, one entry per CDR3 protein. The sample holds around 230,000 distinct CDR3 sequences, 8% to 10% seen once. The material sequenced was blood, either unsorted or a sorted T cell fraction (not recorded which). The chain links TRBV5-4 to TRBJ2-1; 14 nucleotides match TRBD2. The sequence was collected from a female donor with ankylosing spondylitis or in good health (not recorded which). CDR3 amino acids: CASSLGTSGSYNEQFF. CDR3 DNA sequence: TGTGCCAGCAGCTTAGGGACTAGCGGGAGTTACAATGAGCAGTTCTTC.